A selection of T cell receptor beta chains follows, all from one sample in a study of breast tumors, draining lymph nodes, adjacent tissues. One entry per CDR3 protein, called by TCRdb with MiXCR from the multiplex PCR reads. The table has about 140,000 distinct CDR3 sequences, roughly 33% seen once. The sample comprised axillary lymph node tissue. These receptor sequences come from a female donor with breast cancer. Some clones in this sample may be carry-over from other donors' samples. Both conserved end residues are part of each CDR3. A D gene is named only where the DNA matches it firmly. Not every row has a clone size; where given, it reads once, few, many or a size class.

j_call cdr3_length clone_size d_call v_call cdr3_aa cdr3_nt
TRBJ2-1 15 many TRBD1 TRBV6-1 CASTLGQGVSDEQFF TGTGCCAGCACCCTGGGACAGGGGGTTTCCGATGAGCAGTTCTTC
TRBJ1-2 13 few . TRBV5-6 CASSSGQTYGYTF TGTGCCAGCAGCTCTGGACAGACCTATGGCTACACCTTC
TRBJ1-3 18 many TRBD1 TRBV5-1 CASSPVPGQGSEGNTIYF TGCGCCAGCAGCCCCGTCCCGGGACAGGGTTCGGAAGGAAACACCATATATTTT
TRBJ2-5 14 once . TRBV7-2 CASSLWGGHETRYF TGTGCTAGCAGCTTATGGGGGGGGCATGAGACCCGGTACTTC
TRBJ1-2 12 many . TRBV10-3 CAISEGEGGYTF TGTGCCATCAGTGAAGGGGAGGGAGGCTACACCTTC
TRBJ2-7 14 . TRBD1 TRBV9 CASSAGQGAHEQYF TGTGCCAGCAGCGCGGGACAGGGGGCCCACGAGCAGTACTTC
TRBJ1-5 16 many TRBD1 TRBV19 CASSIEQGAGNQPQHF TGTGCCAGTAGTATCGAACAGGGGGCTGGCAATCAGCCCCAGCATTTT
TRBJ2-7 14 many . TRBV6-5 CASSHRGQHYEQYF TGTGCCAGCAGTCACCGTGGACAGCACTACGAGCAGTACTTC
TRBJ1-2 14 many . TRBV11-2 CASSPSLLGGGYTF TGTGCCAGCAGCCCCTCCCTACTCGGGGGGGGCTACACCTTC
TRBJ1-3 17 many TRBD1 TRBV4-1 CASSQEWGGQGINTIYF TGCGCCAGCAGCCAAGAGTGGGGAGGACAGGGGATAAACACCATATATTTT
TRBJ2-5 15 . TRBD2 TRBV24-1 CATSGLRGARETQYF TGTGCCACCAGTGGTTTGCGGGGGGCTAGGGAGACCCAGTACTTC
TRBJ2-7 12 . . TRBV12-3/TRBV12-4 CASSLISYEQYF TGTGCCAGCAGTTTAATCAGCTACGAGCAGTACTTC
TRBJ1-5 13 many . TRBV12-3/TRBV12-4 CASSWTEGQPQHF TGTGCCAGCAGCTGGACAGAGGGGCAGCCCCAGCATTTT
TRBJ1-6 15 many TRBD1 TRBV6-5 CASSYRNRGDSPLHF TGTGCCAGCAGTTACCGGAACAGGGGTGATTCACCCCTCCACTTT
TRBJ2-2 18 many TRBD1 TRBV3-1 CASKGRHHDRGLPGELFF TGTGCCAGCAAGGGGCGACACCATGACAGGGGCTTACCCGGGGAGCTGTTTTTT